A selection of T cell receptor beta chains follows, all from one sample in a study of T cells after yellow fever vaccination. Via MiXCR, TCRdb re-called the 5' RACE reads, giving one row per CDR3 protein. This table holds 300,000 to 400,000 distinct CDR3 sequences, around 13% found once. The sample was CD4+ T cells sorted from PBMCs, taken 15 days after the yellow fever booster vaccination. The receptors originated from a man aged 18 to 29 who received the YFV17D yellow fever vaccine. The CDR3 runs from the conserved cysteine through the conserved F or W. D genes are given only for firm matches. Some rows mark clone size as missing; the rest say once, few, many or name a class of expanded clone.

>TRBV4-1|NA|NA|TRBJ1-2
TGCGCCAGCAGCCAAGATTCGGGGGTCGACTATGGCTACACCTTC
CASSQDSGVDYGYTF
>TRBV12-3/TRBV12-4|NA|NA|TRBJ1-2
TGTGCCAGCAGTTTATCCCTCGGACAGCAGGGCTACACCTTC
CASSLSLGQQGYTF
>TRBV7-6|NA|TRBD1|TRBJ2-7
TGTGCCAGCAGCTTGCCGGGACAGGGGAATAACGAGCAGTACTTC
CASSLPGQGNNEQYF
>TRBV20-1|NA|NA|TRBJ1-2
TGCAGTGCTAGAGATAGGGGGACCGTTGGCTACACCTTC
CSARDRGTVGYTF
>TRBV11-2|many|NA|TRBJ1-2
TGTGCCAGCAGCTTAAGCGTCGGGGGATATGGCTACACCTTC
CASSLSVGGYGYTF
>TRBV20-1|few|NA|TRBJ1-5
TGCAGTGCTCGACTGGACGGCAATCAGCCCCAGCATTTT
CSARLDGNQPQHF
>TRBV5-1|many|TRBD1|TRBJ1-2
TGCGCCAGCAGCCAGGACAGGGGAGCTAACTATGGCTACACCTTC
CASSQDRGANYGYTF
>TRBV20-1|few|NA|TRBJ2-5
TGCAGTGCGGCCGGGACGGGCCTTAAAGAGACCCAGTACTTC
CSAAGTGLKETQYF
>TRBV5-5|NA|NA|TRBJ2-6
TGTGCCAGCAGGGCCGGGACCCGATACTCTGGGGCCAACGTCCTGACTTTC
CASRAGTRYSGANVLTF
>TRBV5-1|NA|NA|TRBJ2-1
TGCGCCAGCAGCTTGCTGACCCTCTTAGCGTCCTCCTACAATGAGCAGTTCTTC
CASSLLTLLASSYNEQFF
>TRBV20-1|NA|TRBD1|TRBJ2-1
TGCAGTGCACGGGACAGGGGCGATGAGCAGTTCTTC
CSARDRGDEQFF
>TRBV20-1|few|NA|TRBJ2-1
TGCAGTGCTAGCCTAGGCAACGAGCAGTTCTTC
CSASLGNEQFF
>TRBV5-6|NA|TRBD2|TRBJ2-5
TGTGCCAGCAGCTTGGCCTCGGGCGGGGGGGTCCAAGAGACCCAGTACTTC
CASSLASGGGVQETQYF
>TRBV29-1|few|TRBD1|TRBJ2-3
TGCAGCGTTTCCCCGGGACAGGGGAGGGGAACGCAGTATTTT
CSVSPGQGRGTQYF
>TRBV4-1|NA|NA|TRBJ1-5
TGCGCCAGCAGCCATAGAGCCCTGCCAGTGGGACGCAATCAGCCCCAGCATTTT
CASSHRALPVGRNQPQHF
>TRBV19|NA|NA|TRBJ1-1
TGTGCCAGTAGTATACAGGGTGGGAACACTGAAGCTTTCTTT
CASSIQGGNTEAFF
>TRBV3-1|many|NA|TRBJ1-2
TGTGCCAGCACCTCCATCGTGGGCGGGCAAGGCTACACCTTC
CASTSIVGGQGYTF
>TRBV6-2/TRBV6-3|NA|NA|TRBJ1-2
TGTGCCAGCAGTTACGAGTCCCCTCGGGCTAACTATGGCTACACCTTC
CASSYESPRANYGYTF
>TRBV21-1|few|NA|TRBJ2-2
TGTGCCAGGAACACCGGGGAGCTGTTTTTT
CARNTGELFF
>TRBV7-2|NA|NA|TRBJ1-6
TGTGCCAGCAGCTTAGAAGTTGGGGGGAAAATTTCACCCCTCCACTTT
CASSLEVGGKISPLHF
>TRBV25-1|NA|TRBD1|TRBJ1-2
TGTGCCAGCAGTGAGTCGGACAGGTACTATGGCTACACCTTC
CASSESDRYYGYTF
>TRBV18|few|TRBD1|TRBJ1-6
TGTGCCAGCTCAAGGGACAGTAGAATTTCACCCCTCCACTTT
CASSRDSRISPLHF
>TRBV20-1|NA|NA|TRBJ1-2
TGCAGTGCTAACAGGCATGGCTACACCTTC
CSANRHGYTF
>TRBV2|NA|NA|TRBJ2-3
TGTGCCAGCAGTGAAGGTGTTGATACGCAGTATTTT
CASSEGVDTQYF
>TRBV4-3|NA|NA|TRBJ1-6
TGCGCCAGCAGCCAACCACAGGGACGAGGTTCACCCCTCCACTTT
CASSQPQGRGSPLHF
>TRBV29-1|few|NA|TRBJ2-6
TGCAGCGCCCTCTCTGGGGCCAACGTCCTGACTTTC
CSALSGANVLTF
>TRBV7-2|many|NA|TRBJ2-1
TGTGCCAGCAGCTTAGTGCGCGGGGACCACAGGGAGCAGTTCTTC
CASSLVRGDHREQFF
>TRBV9|few|NA|TRBJ2-5
TGTGCCAGCAGCTTCAACCCTCGGGGTGGAGAAGAGACCCAGTACTTC
CASSFNPRGGEETQYF
>TRBV7-2|few|NA|TRBJ2-6
TGTGCCAGCAGCTTAAGCAGGGTAACCGGGGCCAACGTCCTGACTTTC
CASSLSRVTGANVLTF
>TRBV7-6|many|NA|TRBJ2-5
TGTGCCAGCAGCTTAGGGGCATACCAAGAGACCCAGTACTTC
CASSLGAYQETQYF
>TRBV18|NA|NA|TRBJ2-7
TGTGCCAGCTCATCATTGAGATATGACGAGCAGTACTTC
CASSSLRYDEQYF
>TRBV5-1|few|NA|TRBJ2-1
TGCGCCAGCAGCTTGTATCGGGACCCGGTCAATGAGCAGTTCTTC
CASSLYRDPVNEQFF
>TRBV3-1|many|NA|TRBJ2-1
TGTGCCAGCAGCCAACTAGCTGGAAGCTCCTACAATGAGCAGTTCTTC
CASSQLAGSSYNEQFF
>TRBV20-1|few|TRBD2|TRBJ2-3
TGCAGTGCTAGAGTGAGCGGGGGGGCCAGTACGCAGTATTTT
CSARVSGGASTQYF
>TRBV9|NA|TRBD2|TRBJ2-7
TGTGCCAGCAGCGTAGGCGGGGGGCGACAGGAACGCGAGCAGTACTTC
CASSVGGGRQEREQYF
>TRBV7-9|few|NA|TRBJ1-1
TGTGCCAGCAGCTTTTCTTCAGGTTGGCACACTAGTGATGATTTCAGGAGGGCTTTCTTT
CASSFSSGWHTSDDFRRAFF
>TRBV5-1|few|NA|TRBJ1-6
TGCGCCAGCAGCTTGGCCGTCGGGTTCGGTAATTCACCCCTCCACTTT
CASSLAVGFGNSPLHF
>TRBV7-2|NA|TRBD1|TRBJ1-2
TGTGCCAGCAGCTTAGAGTCGGGACAGGGGTATGGCTACACCTTC
CASSLESGQGYGYTF
>TRBV18|NA|TRBD1|TRBJ1-2
TGTGCCAGCTCCCGCGGACAGGGGGGCTCCTATGGCTACACCTTC
CASSRGQGGSYGYTF
>TRBV7-9|few|NA|TRBJ2-1
TGTGCCAGCGGATCCACAGCAGGCGCCTACAATGAGCAGTTCTTC
CASGSTAGAYNEQFF
>TRBV4-2|NA|TRBD2|TRBJ2-5
TGTGCCAGCAGCCAAGACGGAGCGGGGGGCCTCCAAGAGACCCAGTACTTC
CASSQDGAGGLQETQYF
>TRBV7-2|many|TRBD1|TRBJ1-1
TGTGCCAGCAGCCCCCAGGGGGGCACTGAAGCTTTCTTT
CASSPQGGTEAFF
>TRBV28|NA|NA|TRBJ1-4
TGTGCCAGCACCCCGGCCCAGGGGCTGGTAAAACTGTTTTTT
CASTPAQGLVKLFF
>TRBV29-1|many|NA|TRBJ2-5
TGCAGCGTTGATGGGTTCGGGGAGACCCAGTACTTC
CSVDGFGETQYF
>TRBV7-9|NA|TRBD1|TRBJ1-2
TGTGCCAGCAGCCCCCCCTATTTCGTTCGTGGACAGGGAAGCTATGGCTACACCTTC
CASSPPYFVRGQGSYGYTF